One and the same sample provided the 9 T cell receptor beta chains below, sequenced in a study of blood T cell repertoires in COVID-19 (dated by TCRdb to 2019 to 2021). Libraries were prepared through the immunoSEQ multiplex PCR assay. TCRdb's version of the immuneACCESS table is confined to in-frame rearrangements and falls short of the full clone set. An unresolved V gene accounts for under half of the shortfall where checked; the remainder is of unknown origin. The sample table shows around 170,000 clones, and around 80% are seen once. The biggest ten clones account for 13% to 15% of the sample. Sample: peripheral blood. The origin of the receptors is a man between 25 and 39 years old with active or convalescent COVID-19.

The table lists this clone with a count of one. The V gene is TRBV24-1, the J gene TRBJ2-1; perhaps TRBD2 as D (7 bases). Trimming pared 9 bases from V and 2 bases from J, leaving 16 bases between. The length of the CDR3 is 15 residues. The V gene's germline CDR1 is KGHDR and CDR2 SFDVKD. The CDR3 DNA reads as TGTGCCACCGGCCAGGGGCTAGCGGCCTACAATGAGCAGTTCTTC. It is translated as CATGQGLAAYNEQFF.

This chain links TRBV28 with TRBJ2-1, with 10 bases matching TRBD2. Per the germline V gene, CDR1 is MDHEN and CDR2 is SYDVKM. The CDR3 covers 19 residues. Losses at the gene ends were 1 base for V and 5 bases for J; bases not matched to a gene: 14. CDR3 bases: TGTGCCAGCAGTTTATTCTTCACCCCTAGCGGGGGATTAAACAATGAGCAGTTCTTC. Translated, it gives CASSLFFTPSGGLNNEQFF. Filled out from reference TRBV28 and TRBJ2-1, the complete variable domain reads DVKVTQSSRYLVKRTGEKVFLECVQDMDHENMFWYRQDPGLGLRLIYFSYDVKMKEKGDIPEGYSVSREKKERFSLILESASTNQTSMYLCASSLFFTPSGGLNNEQFFGPGTRLTVL.

The chain recombines TRBV4-3 with TRBJ2-1; 13 bases fit TRBD2. Germline CDR1 LGHNA, CDR2 YSLEER. The ends lost 1 base at V and 9 bases at J; junction bases unmatched: 6. The CDR3 is made up of 16 amino acids. The CDR3 reads CASSQVTSGRVPEQFF. As DNA, the CDR3 is TGCGCCAGCAGCCAAGTCACTAGCGGGAGGGTACCTGAGCAGTTCTTC.

The V call is TRBV12-3 or TRBV12-4, the J call TRBJ2-2; D remains ambiguous. The length of the CDR3 is 13 residues. The CDR3: CATTPFATGELFF. Here the CDR3 DNA reads TGTGCTACCACTCCGTTCGCGACCGGGGAGCTGTTTTTT.

This clone was counted only a few times. The chain links TRBV5-4 to TRBJ2-7; 11 bases are a match to TRBD2. The CDR3 runs 14 residues. V dropped 4 bases and J dropped 4; count of bases not matched to a gene: 4. Germline CDR1 and CDR2: SGHNT and YYREEE (reference sequence). The DNA for the CDR3 is TGTGCCAGCAGCGAAGGGACTAGCGGTTACGAGCAGTACGTC. It is translated as CASSEGTSGYEQYV.

In this sample, this clone turned up a few times. The V gene is TRBV30, the J gene TRBJ1-3; the match to TRBD1 covers 9 bases. Germline V gene sequence: CDR1 GTSNPN, CDR2 SVGIG (reference sequence). V gave up 5 bases and J gave up 5 bases; unmatched junction bases: 7. The length of the CDR3 is 14 residues. The CDR3 here is CAWATGQGRNTIYF. The CDR3 DNA reads TGTGCCTGGGCGACGGGACAGGGTAGAAACACCATATATTTT.

This clone was observed a handful of times. The chain couples TRBV3-1 (or the pseudogene TRBV3-2) to TRBJ2-5; the match to TRBD2 covers 11 bases. Trimming cost V 1 base and J 1 base; bases outside gene matches: 2. Germline lookup yields CDR1 LGHDT and CDR2 YNNKEL (reference sequence). The CDR3 loop spans 16 amino acids. In nucleotides, the CDR3 is TGTGCCAGCAGCCAAGGACTAGCGGGGATCCAAGAGACCCAGTACTTC. It specifies CASSQGLAGIQETQYF.

V usage is TRBV20-1 and J usage is TRBJ1-5; weak D call: TRBD1 (5 bases). V lost 3 bases to trimming and J lost 7 bases, with 19 bases between them. Germline CDR1 reads DFQATT; CDR2 reads SNEGSKA (reference sequence). The CDR3 extends over 15 amino acids. The chain's CDR3 is CSASGETVGRQPQHF. CDR3 DNA: TGCAGTGCTAGTGGTGAGACAGTCGGGAGGCAGCCCCAGCATTTT.

The sample holds a few counts of this clone. The CDR3 is CASTGDRVGLNTEAFF. In DNA, the CDR3 is TGTGCCAGCACGGGGGACAGGGTGGGTTTGAACACTGAAGCTTTCTTT. V gene TRBV6-6 combines with J gene TRBJ1-1, with 9 positions matching TRBD1. The CDR3 runs to 16 residues. The germline V gene has CDR1 MNHNY and CDR2 SVGAGI (reference sequence). The junction had 9 bases not matched to a gene; V was cut back by 7 bases and J by 0 bases.